Presented here are 6 T cell receptor beta chains from one specimen sequenced in a study of blood T cell repertoires in COVID-19 (dated by TCRdb to 2018 to 2020). Library preparation employed the immunoSEQ multiplex PCR assay. Imported from immuneACCESS, the table was reduced by TCRdb to in-frame sequences with V and J called. These copies leave out some clones; in studies compared against another copy, an unresolved V gene accounts for under half, and the cause of the remainder is not known. The table for this sample lists hundreds of thousands of clones; around 84% of them were counted only once. Over 0.95% of the sample is held by the ten biggest clonotypes. Sequences were obtained from peripheral blood. The receptor set was obtained from a man aged 35 to 55 with acute or convalescent COVID-19.

This clone came up once. V is TRBV6-5 and J is TRBJ1-2, with a tentative D call TRBD1 (6 bases). Trimming left V 5 bases short and J 8 bases short, with 15 bases between. There are 13 residues in the CDR3. The germline CDR1 and CDR2 sequences are MNHEY and SVGAGI. The CDR3 loop reads CASSLGGAWGYTF. CDR3 coding DNA: TGTGCCAGCAGTCTCGGGGGGGCCTGGGGCTACACCTTC.

The rearrangement links TRBV18 to TRBJ1-2, with 8 positions matching TRBD1. Losses at the gene ends were 3 bases for V and 8 bases for J; bases not matched to a gene: 11. The CDR3 loop spans 15 amino acids. CDR1 and CDR2 (germline): KGHSH, LQKENI. The CDR3, as DNA: TGTGCCAGCTCACCGAGCCCGACAGGGGAGGGAGGCTACACCTTC. It yields the protein CASSPSPTGEGGYTF.

This chain connects TRBV7-2 to TRBJ1-3; TRBD1 matches at 8 bases. The CDR3 runs 16 residues. CDR1 is SGHTA and CDR2 is FQGNSA in the germline V gene. V dropped 2 bases and J dropped 1; count of bases not matched to a gene: 4. CDR3 sequence reads: CASSLMTGVSGNTIYF. In DNA form, the CDR3 reads TGTGCCAGCAGCTTAATGACAGGGGTTTCTGGAAACACCATATATTTT.

This clone was seen more than once but under ten times. The chain carries TRBV5-4 and TRBJ1-3; TRBD1 matches at 7 bases. Germline CDR1 is SGHNT and CDR2 is YYREEE (reference sequence). This CDR3 comprises 15 residues. J lost 3 bases, V lost 4 bases, and 7 bases had no gene match. CDR3 amino acids: CASSPTGIGGNTIYF. The DNA of the CDR3 is TGTGCCAGCAGCCCGACAGGGATAGGTGGAAACACCATATATTTT.

The gene calls are TRBV7-2 and TRBJ1-2, with D unresolved. The CDR3 spans 16 residues. Per the germline V gene, CDR1 is SGHTA and CDR2 is FQGNSA. Trimming stripped 0 bases from V and 3 bases from J, with 14 bases between. CDR3 coding DNA: TGTGCCAGCAGCTTAGCAGGCAGAGAGGATTACTATGGCTACACCTTC. It is translated as CASSLAGREDYYGYTF.

The V call is TRBV6-5, the J call TRBJ1-3; no firm D call. Trimming took 7 bases from V and 1 from J, leaving 14 bases between them. Germline-derived CDR1 and CDR2 are MNHEY and SVGAGI. This CDR3 region has 15 residues. The CDR3 region is CASIRRSGSGNTIYF. CDR3 coding DNA: TGTGCCAGCATTAGGAGGAGTGGGTCTGGAAACACCATATATTTT.